The clone carrying this TCR beta chain has a count of ten or more. Its antigen is unidentified. TCRdb redid the calling of the 5' RACE reads with MiXCR, one entry per CDR3 protein. The profile covers fewer than 350,000 distinct CDR3 sequences, with roughly 10% appearing a single time and around 8.4% taken by the ten largest. The sample originates from a study of CD8 T cells in ankylosing spondylitis. Notes on the study in general: Significant enrichment of disease-linked clones was reportedly seen in matched ankylosing spondylitis synovial fluid.

V lost 3 bases, J lost 7 bases, and 6 bases lay in between. This CDR3 is 12 amino acids long. This TCR came from a female donor with ankylosing spondylitis or in good health (not recorded which). What was sequenced was blood, either unsorted or a sorted T cell fraction (not recorded which). This sequence joins TRBV12-3 or TRBV12-4 and TRBJ2-2; no firm D call. CDR3 sequence: CASSLEFGELFF. CDR3 bases: TGTGCCAGCAGTTTGGAGTTCGGGGAGCTGTTTTTT.